The T cell receptor beta chain described here comes from a study of T-cell memory formation after mild COVID-19. Overall study: Largely, the TCR clusters proved donor specific. Notes on the study in general: CD4+ clones that contracted lay mainly in CM and EM; CD8+ ones lay in EMRA. A balance of CD4 and CD8 characterized clones contracting day 15 to 85, whereas later expanders leaned CD4+.

This clonotype has a count of ten or more. What it binds is not known. V lost 1 base to trimming and J lost 5 bases, with 13 bases between them. The CDR3 sequence is 15 residues long. Germline V CDR1 and CDR2: SGHNT, YYREEE (reference sequence). After 5'RACE with constant-segment primers, TCR alpha and TCR beta cDNA libraries carrying sample barcodes and UMIs were obtained. TCRdb processed the 5' RACE reads anew with MiXCR; each CDR3 protein has one entry. The sample records roughly 29,000 distinct CDR3 sequences, 6.5% to 9% being singletons. J is TRBJ2-4 and V is TRBV5-4, with D perhaps matching TRBD1 (6 bases). This clonotype originated in an adult woman who had mild COVID-19 (a few samples of this study predate the infection). Cell type and time point are not known. The sequencing input was PBMCs or a T cell subset sorted from them (not recorded which). The CDR3 loop is CASSLYPGAQNIQYF. The DNA for the CDR3 is TGTGCCAGCAGCTTGTATCCAGGGGCCCAAAACATTCAGTACTTC.